The T cell receptor beta chain described here comes from a study of CD8 T cells in ankylosing spondylitis. This CDR3 is built from 16 residues. V was pared by 5 bases and J by 7 bases, with 14 bases of the junction left unmatched. Germline V lookup: CDR1 DFQATT, CDR2 SNEGSKA (reference sequence). This clonotype has more than one count but fewer than ten. Quantitative 5'-RACE with molecular barcodes produced the TCR beta libraries. TCRdb reanalysed the 5' RACE reads using MiXCR and keeps one entry per CDR3 protein. This table has under 150,000 distinct CDR3 sequences, about 8% appearing once. The TCR comes from a male donor with ankylosing spondylitis. Sequencing was performed on synovial fluid, either unsorted or a sorted T cell fraction (not recorded which). The chain couples TRBV20-1 to TRBJ2-1; 10 nucleotides line up with TRBD2. This CDR3 reads CSASGVPGLASNEQFF. The CDR3, as DNA: TGCAGTGCTTCGGGGGTCCCGGGACTAGCGTCTAATGAGCAGTTCTTC.